The 3 T cell receptor beta chains in this list originate from one sample, sequenced in a study of blood T cell repertoires in COVID-19. Some clones are missing from TCRdb's copy, which holds only in-frame ones; the method was immunoSEQ multiplex PCR. Of tens of thousands of clones listed, more than 70% were seen once; the top ten hold over 15%. Material: peripheral blood. All receptors derive from an older woman with acute or convalescent COVID-19.

This chain joins TRBV13 and TRBJ2-7, with TRBD2 identical over 9 bases. Germline values: CDR1 PRHDT, CDR2 FYEKMQ (reference sequence). The CDR3 is 15 amino acids. Trimming at V came to 5 bases and at J to 2 bases, leaving 7 bases not matched to a gene. The CDR3 sequence is CASSPGVAGAYEQYF. The CDR3 DNA is TGTGCCAGCAGCCCCGGGGTAGCGGGGGCCTACGAGCAGTACTTC.

This sequence joins TRBV30 and TRBJ1-4; D remains ambiguous. Germline V gene lookup returns CDR1 GTSNPN and CDR2 SVGIG (reference sequence). V dropped 4 bases and J dropped 1 base, with 13 bases sitting between them. This CDR3 spans 15 amino acids. The CDR3 coding sequence is TGTGCCTGGACACTACTAAGAGGAACTAATGAAAAACTGTTTTTT. Its protein product is CAWTLLRGTNEKLFF.

In its sample, this clone was seen once. V gene TRBV24-1 combines with J gene TRBJ2-3, with 7 bases matching TRBD1. CDR3 size: 16 residues. J was trimmed by 3 bases and V by 1 base; bases with no gene match: 6. CDR1 is KGHDR, CDR2 SFDVKD, per germline. The DNA of the CDR3 is TGTGCCACCAGTGATTTAGGGGGACAGTCAACAGATACGCAGTATTTT. Its protein is CATSDLGGQSTDTQYF.